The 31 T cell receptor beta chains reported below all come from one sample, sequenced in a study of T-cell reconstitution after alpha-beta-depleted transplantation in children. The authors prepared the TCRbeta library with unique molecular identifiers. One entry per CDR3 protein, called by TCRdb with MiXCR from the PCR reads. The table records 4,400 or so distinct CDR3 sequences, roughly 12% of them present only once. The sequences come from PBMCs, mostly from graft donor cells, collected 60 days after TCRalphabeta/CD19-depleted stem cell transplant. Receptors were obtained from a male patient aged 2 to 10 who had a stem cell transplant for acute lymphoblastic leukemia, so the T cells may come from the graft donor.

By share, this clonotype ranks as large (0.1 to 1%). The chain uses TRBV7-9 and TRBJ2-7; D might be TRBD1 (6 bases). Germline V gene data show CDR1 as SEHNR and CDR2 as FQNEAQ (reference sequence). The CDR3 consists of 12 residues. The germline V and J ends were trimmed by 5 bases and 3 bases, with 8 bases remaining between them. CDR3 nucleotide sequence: TGTGCCAGCAGCGGACAGTACTACGAGCAGTACTTC. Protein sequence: CASSGQYYEQYF.

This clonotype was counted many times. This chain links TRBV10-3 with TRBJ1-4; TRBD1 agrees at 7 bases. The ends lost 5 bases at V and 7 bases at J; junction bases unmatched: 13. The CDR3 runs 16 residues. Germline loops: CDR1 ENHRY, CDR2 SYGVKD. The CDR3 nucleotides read TGTGCCATCAGTACTTCGCTGACAGGGAGGGGTGAAAAACTGTTTTTT. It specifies CAISTSLTGRGEKLFF.

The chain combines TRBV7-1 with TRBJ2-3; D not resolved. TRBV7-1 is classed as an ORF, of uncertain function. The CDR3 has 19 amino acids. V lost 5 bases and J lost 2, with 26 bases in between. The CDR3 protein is CASSPGLSCAGLITDTQYF. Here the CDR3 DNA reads TGTGCCAGCAGCCCCGGGCTTAGCTGCGCAGGATTAATCACAGATACGCAGTATTTT.

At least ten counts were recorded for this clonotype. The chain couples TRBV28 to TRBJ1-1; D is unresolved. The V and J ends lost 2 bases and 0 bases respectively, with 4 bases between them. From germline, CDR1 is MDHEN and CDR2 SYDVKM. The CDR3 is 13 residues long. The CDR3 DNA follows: TGTGCCAGCAGTTTAGGGTTGAACACTGAAGCTTTCTTT. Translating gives CASSLGLNTEAFF.

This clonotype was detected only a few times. The CDR3 coding sequence is TGTGCCAGTAGTATTCGCGCCCTAGCGGGGGTGCCCTACGAGCAGTACTTC. Protein sequence: CASSIRALAGVPYEQYF. The V and J genes are TRBV19 and TRBJ2-7; 10 bases match TRBD2. Germline CDR1 LNHDA, CDR2 SQIVND (reference sequence). The CDR3 covers 17 residues. After removal of 3 bases from V and 2 bases from J, the junction contained 10 bases not matched to a gene.

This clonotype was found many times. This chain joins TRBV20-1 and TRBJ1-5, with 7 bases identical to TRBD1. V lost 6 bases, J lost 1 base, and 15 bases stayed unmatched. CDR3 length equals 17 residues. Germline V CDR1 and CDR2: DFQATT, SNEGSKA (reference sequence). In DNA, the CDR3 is TGCAGTGCCGAACCGCTGACAGGGAGAGGGAGCAATCAGCCCCAGCATTTT. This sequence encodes CSAEPLTGRGSNQPQHF.

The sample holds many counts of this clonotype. CDR3 in DNA: TGTGCCAGCAGTTCCAACAGGGGGCGCAGAGGCTACACCTTC. It translates to CASSSNRGRRGYTF. The chain links TRBV6-6 to TRBJ1-2; 9 nucleotides agree with TRBD1. Germline lookup yields CDR1 MNHNY and CDR2 SVGAGI (reference sequence). The V segment lost 4 bases and the J segment 8 bases; nucleotides outside the gene matches: 8. CDR3 length: 14 residues.

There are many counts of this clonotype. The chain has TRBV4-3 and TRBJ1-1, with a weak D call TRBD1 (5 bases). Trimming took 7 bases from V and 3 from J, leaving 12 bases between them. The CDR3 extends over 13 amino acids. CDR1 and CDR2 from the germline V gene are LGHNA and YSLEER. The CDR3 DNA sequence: TGCGCCAGCAAGGGCAGGGAATACACTGAAGCTTTCTTT. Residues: CASKGREYTEAFF.

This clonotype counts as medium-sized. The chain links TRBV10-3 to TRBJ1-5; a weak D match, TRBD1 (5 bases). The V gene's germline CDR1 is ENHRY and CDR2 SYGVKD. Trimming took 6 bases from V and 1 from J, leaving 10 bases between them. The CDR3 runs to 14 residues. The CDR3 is CAISRDESNQPQHF. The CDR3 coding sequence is TGTGCCATCAGCCGGGACGAAAGCAATCAGCCCCAGCATTTT.

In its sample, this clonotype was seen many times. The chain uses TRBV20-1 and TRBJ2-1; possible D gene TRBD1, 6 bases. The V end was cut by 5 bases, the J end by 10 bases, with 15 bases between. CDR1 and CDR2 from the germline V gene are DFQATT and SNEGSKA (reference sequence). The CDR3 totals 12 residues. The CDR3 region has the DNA TGCAGTGCTCATCCTCCAGGACAGGAGCAGTTCTTC. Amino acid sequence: CSAHPPGQEQFF.

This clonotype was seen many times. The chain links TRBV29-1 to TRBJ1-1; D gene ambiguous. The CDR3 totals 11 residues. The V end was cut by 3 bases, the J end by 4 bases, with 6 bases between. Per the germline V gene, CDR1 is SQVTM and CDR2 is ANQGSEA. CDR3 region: CSVDRATEAFF. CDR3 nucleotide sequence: TGCAGCGTTGACCGGGCCACTGAAGCTTTCTTT.

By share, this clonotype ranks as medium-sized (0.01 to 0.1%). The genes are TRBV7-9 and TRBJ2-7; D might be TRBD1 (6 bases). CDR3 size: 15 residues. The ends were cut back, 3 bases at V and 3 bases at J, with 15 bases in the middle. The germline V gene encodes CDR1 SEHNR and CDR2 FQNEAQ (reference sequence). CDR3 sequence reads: CASSFDWQGRYEQYF. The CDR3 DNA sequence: TGTGCCAGCAGCTTTGATTGGCAGGGGCGCTACGAGCAGTACTTC.

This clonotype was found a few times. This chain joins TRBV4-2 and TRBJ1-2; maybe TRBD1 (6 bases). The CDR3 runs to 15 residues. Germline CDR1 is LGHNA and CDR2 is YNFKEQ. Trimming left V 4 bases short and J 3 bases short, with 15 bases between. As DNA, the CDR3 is TGTGCCAGCAGCCTAGAATGGGGGGGGCACTATGGCTACACCTTC. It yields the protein CASSLEWGGHYGYTF.

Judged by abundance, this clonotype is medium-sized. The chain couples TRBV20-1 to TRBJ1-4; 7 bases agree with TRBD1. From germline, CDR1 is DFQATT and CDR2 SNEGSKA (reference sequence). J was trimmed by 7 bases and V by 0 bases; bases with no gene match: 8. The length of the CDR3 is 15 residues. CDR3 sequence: CSARDFAAGGEKLFF. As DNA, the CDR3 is TGCAGTGCTAGAGATTTCGCGGCAGGGGGTGAAAAACTGTTTTTT.

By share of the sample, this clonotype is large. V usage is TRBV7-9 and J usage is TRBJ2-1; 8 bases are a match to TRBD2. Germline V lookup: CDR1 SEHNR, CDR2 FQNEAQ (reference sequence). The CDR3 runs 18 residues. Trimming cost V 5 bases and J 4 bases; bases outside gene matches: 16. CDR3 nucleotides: TGTGCCAGCAGCCCCGACCGGCTGGGACTAGACCAGTACAATGAGCAGTTCTTC. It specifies CASSPDRLGLDQYNEQFF. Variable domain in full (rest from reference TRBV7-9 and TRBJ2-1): DTGVSQNPRHKITKRGQNVTFRCDPISEHNRLYWYRQTLGQGPEFLTYFQNEAQLEKSRLLSDRFSAERPKGSFSTLEIQRTEQGDSAMYLCASSPDRLGLDQYNEQFFGPGTRLTVL.

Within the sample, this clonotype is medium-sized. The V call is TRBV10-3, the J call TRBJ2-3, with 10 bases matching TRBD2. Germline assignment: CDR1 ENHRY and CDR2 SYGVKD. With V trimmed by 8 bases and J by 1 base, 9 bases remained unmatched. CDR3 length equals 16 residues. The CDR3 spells CAIWSGRGLRTDTQYF. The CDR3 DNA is TGTGCCATCTGGAGCGGGAGGGGATTGCGCACAGATACGCAGTATTTT.

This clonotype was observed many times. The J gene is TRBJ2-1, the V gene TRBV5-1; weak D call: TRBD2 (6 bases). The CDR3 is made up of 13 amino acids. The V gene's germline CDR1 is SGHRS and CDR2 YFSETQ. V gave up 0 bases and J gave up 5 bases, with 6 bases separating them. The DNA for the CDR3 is TGCGCCAGCAGCTTGGCTAGCGACAATGAGCAGTTCTTC. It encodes CASSLASDNEQFF.

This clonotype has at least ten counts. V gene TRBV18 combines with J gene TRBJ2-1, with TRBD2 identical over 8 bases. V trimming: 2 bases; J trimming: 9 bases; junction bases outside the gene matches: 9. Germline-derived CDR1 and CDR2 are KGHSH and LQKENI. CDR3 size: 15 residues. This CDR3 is CASSPSRGDYGEQFF. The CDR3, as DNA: TGTGCCAGCTCACCATCGCGGGGGGACTACGGTGAGCAGTTCTTC.

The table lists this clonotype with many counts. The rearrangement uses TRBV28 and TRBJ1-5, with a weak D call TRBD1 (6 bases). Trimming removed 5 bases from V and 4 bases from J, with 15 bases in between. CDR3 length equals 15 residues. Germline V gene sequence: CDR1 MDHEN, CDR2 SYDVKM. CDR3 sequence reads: CASSNTDRPNQPQHF. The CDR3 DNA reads TGTGCCAGCAGTAACACGGACAGACCGAATCAGCCCCAGCATTTT.

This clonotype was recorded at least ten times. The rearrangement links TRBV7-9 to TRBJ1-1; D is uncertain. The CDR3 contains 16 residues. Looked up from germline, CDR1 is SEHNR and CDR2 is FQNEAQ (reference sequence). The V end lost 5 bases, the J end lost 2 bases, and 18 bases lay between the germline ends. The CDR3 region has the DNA TGTGCCAGCAGCCCCCCGGTCCCCGGTTTAAACACTGAAGCTTTCTTT. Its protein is CASSPPVPGLNTEAFF.

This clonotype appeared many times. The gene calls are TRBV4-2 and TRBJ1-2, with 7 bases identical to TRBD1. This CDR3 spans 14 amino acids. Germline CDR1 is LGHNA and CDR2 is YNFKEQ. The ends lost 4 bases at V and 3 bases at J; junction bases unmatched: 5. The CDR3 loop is CASSLQGTDYGYTF. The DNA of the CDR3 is TGTGCCAGCAGCCTACAGGGGACAGACTATGGCTACACCTTC.

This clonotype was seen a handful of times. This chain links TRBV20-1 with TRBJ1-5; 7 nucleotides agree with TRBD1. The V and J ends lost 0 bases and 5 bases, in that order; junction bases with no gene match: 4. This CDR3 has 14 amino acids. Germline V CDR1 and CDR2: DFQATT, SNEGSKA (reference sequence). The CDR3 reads CSAREPGGHQPQHF. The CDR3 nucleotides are TGCAGTGCTAGAGAGCCAGGGGGACATCAGCCCCAGCATTTT.

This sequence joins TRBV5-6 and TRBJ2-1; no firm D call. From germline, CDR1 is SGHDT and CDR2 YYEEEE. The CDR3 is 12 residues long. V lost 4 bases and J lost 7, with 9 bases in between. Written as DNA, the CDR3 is TGTGCCAGCAGCCTCGGCGAGAATGAGCAGTTCTTC. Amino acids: CASSLGENEQFF.

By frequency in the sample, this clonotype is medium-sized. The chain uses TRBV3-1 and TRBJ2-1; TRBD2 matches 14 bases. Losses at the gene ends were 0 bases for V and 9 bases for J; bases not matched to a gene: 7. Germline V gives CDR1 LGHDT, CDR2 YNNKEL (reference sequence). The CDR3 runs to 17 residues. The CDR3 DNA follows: TGTGCCAGCAGCCAAGATCGGGGACTAGCGGGAGTAGCTGAGCAGTTCTTC. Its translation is CASSQDRGLAGVAEQFF.

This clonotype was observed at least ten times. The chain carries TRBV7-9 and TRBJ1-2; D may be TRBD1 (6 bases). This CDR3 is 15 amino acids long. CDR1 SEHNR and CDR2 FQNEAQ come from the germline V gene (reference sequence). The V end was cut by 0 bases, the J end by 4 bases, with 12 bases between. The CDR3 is CASSLAQAGAYGYTF. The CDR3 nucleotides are TGTGCCAGCAGCTTAGCGCAGGCAGGGGCCTATGGCTACACCTTC.

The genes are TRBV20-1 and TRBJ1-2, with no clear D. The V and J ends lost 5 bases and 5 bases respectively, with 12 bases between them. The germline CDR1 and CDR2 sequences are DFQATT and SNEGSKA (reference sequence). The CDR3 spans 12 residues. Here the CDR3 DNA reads TGCAGTGCTCCGGTGACGCAGTATGGCTACACCTTC. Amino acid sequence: CSAPVTQYGYTF.

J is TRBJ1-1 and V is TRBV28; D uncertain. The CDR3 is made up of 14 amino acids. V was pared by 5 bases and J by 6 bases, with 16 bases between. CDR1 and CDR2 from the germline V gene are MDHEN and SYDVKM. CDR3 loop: CASSENREGSEAFF. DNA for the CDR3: TGTGCCAGCAGTGAGAATAGGGAGGGCTCTGAAGCTTTCTTT.

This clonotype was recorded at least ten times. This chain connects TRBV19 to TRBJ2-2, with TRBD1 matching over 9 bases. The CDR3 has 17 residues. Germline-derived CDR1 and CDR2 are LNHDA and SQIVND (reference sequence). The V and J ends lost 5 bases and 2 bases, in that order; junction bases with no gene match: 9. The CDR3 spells CASSARPGQGNTGELFF. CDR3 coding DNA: TGTGCCAGTAGTGCGAGACCGGGACAGGGAAACACCGGGGAGCTGTTTTTT.

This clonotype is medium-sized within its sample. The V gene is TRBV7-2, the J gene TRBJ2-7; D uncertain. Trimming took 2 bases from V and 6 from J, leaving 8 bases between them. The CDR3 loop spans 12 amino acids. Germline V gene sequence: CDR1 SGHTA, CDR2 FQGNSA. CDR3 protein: CASSLPPAEQYF. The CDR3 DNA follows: TGTGCCAGCAGCTTACCCCCCGCCGAGCAGTACTTC.

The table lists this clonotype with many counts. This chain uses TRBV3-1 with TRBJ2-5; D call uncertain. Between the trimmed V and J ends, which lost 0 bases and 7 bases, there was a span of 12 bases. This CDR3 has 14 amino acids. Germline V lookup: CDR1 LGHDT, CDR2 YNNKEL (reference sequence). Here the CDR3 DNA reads TGTGCCAGCAGCCAAGAAGATTCCCGCAGGACCCAGTACTTC. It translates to CASSQEDSRRTQYF.

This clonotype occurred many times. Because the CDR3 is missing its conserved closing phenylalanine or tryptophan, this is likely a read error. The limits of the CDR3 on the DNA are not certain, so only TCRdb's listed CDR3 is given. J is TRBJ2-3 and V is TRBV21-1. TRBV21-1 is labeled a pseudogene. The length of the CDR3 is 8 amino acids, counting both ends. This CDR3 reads CASSKQEE.